What follows describes a single T cell receptor (beta chain). This sample is part of a study of blood T cell repertoires in COVID-19. Study-level background: From T cells, B-cell-depleted T cells, or PBMCs came the material, which was cDNA or gDNA.

CDR1 and CDR2 from the germline V gene are SGHDT and YYEEEE. The CDR3 spans 16 residues. V lost 4 bases and J lost 2; bases outside the gene matches: 9. In the source study's methods: Amplification of reference gene primers was used by the study to estimate nucleated cell counts. Produced via immunoSEQ multiplex PCR; TCRdb's table is partial and in-frame only. V and J calls and clone size are as listed in that table; D and trimming were resolved from the DNA. The table lists approximately 90,000 clones, 75% to 85% of them singletons. The chain couples TRBV5-6 to TRBJ1-2, with 9 nucleotides matching TRBD1. The sample comprised peripheral blood. The sequence came from a woman older than 75 with acute or convalescent COVID-19. This chain's CDR3 is CASSRRDRVENYGYTF. The CDR3 nucleotides read TGTGCCAGCAGCCGGCGGGACAGGGTAGAAAACTATGGCTACACCTTC.